The T cell receptor beta chain described here comes from a study of T cell repertoires in cytomegalovirus infection. Study details: Signatures in public TCR beta sequences pointed to both CMV infection and matching HLA type. General study points: Summed frequency of public TCR beta families distinguished CMV carriers with the relevant HLA. HLA-C-restricted TCR beta clonotypes specific for CMV led the ex vivo response.

From the reads, TCRdb called clonotypes with MiXCR, one entry per CDR3 protein. The profile covers roughly 230,000 distinct CDR3 sequences, with roughly 6.5% appearing a single time and around 6.5% taken by the ten largest. This clonotype was picked up many times. Its target is not known. CDR1 and CDR2 (germline): SQVTM, ANQGSEA. This CDR3 is 13 amino acids long. Trimming took 7 bases from V and 4 from J, leaving 14 bases between them. The source of this sequence is a human donor in good health (CMV status not recorded). Some clones in this sample may be carry-over from other donors' samples. Input material: PBMCs. This chain connects TRBV29-1 to TRBJ2-1; D may be TRBD1 or TRBD2 (5 bases each). The CDR3, as DNA: TGCAGCGCTGGGGGTGTAGGGTACAATGAGCAGTTCTTC. Translation: CSAGGVGYNEQFF.